The next 18 T cell receptor beta chains were all read from a single sample in a study of human T cells and chemical hapten exposure. Time point specified: pre-sensitization, week 0. This sample's treatment: therapeutic diphenylcyclopropenone sensitization with weekly scalp DPC. One entry per CDR3 protein results from TCRdb running MiXCR on the RACE reads. This repertoire shows around 95,000 distinct CDR3 sequences, roughly 10% found once; its top ten account for 2.5% to 4%. Sequencing used whole blood, obtained in connection with sensitization to the hapten diphenylcyclopropenone (DPC). These receptors all stem from a woman aged 60-70 years with alopecia areata. Some clones in this sample may be carry-over from other donors' samples.

The genes are TRBV2 and TRBJ2-7; 11 nucleotides align to TRBD2. This CDR3 is built from 16 residues. The germline CDR1 and CDR2 sequences are SNHLY and FYNNEI. V lost 5 bases to trimming and J lost 3 bases; unmatched junction nucleotides: 9. The CDR3 loop reads CASSPVGLAGHYEQYF. Written as DNA, the CDR3 is TGTGCCAGCAGTCCCGTAGGACTAGCGGGCCACTACGAGCAGTACTTC.

Many counts were recorded for this clonotype. The chain has TRBV24-1 and TRBJ1-3, with 7 bases identical to TRBD1. The CDR3 runs 16 residues. V trimming: 0 bases; J trimming: 6 bases; junction bases outside the gene matches: 7. The germline V gene has CDR1 KGHDR and CDR2 SFDVKD. The CDR3 reads CATSDLLLGQQNTIYF. CDR3 nucleotide sequence: TGTGCCACCAGTGATTTGCTTTTGGGACAGCAAAACACCATATATTTT.

In its sample, this clonotype was seen a few times. The CDR3 DNA sequence: TGTGCCAGCGGGGGACAGCTGAACACTGAAGCTTTCTTT. Its translation: CASGGQLNTEAFF. The V call is TRBV12-3 or TRBV12-4, the J call TRBJ1-1, with 7 bases lining up with TRBD1. The V gene end was trimmed by 8 bases and the J gene end by 0 bases; junction bases not matched to a gene: 3. CDR3 size: 13 residues.

This rearrangement joins TRBV6-1 to TRBJ2-1, with D perhaps being TRBD1 or TRBD2 (5 bases each). Germline V lookup: CDR1 MNHNS, CDR2 SASEGT. V was trimmed by 10 bases and J by 0 bases, leaving 13 bases between them. This CDR3 region has 14 residues. The CDR3 region has the DNA TGTGCCACCGGACATGGGAGCTCCTACAATGAGCAGTTCTTC. The encoded protein is CATGHGSSYNEQFF.

V usage is TRBV6-2 or TRBV6-3 and J usage is TRBJ1-1; a possible D gene is TRBD1 (5 bases). The germline CDR1 and CDR2 sequences are MNHEY and SVGEGT. CDR3 length: 15 residues. Trimming removed 0 bases from V and 0 bases from J, with 8 bases in between. The CDR3 DNA is TGTGCCAGCAGTTACTCCGGGGCCATGAACACTGAAGCTTTCTTT. This encodes CASSYSGAMNTEAFF.

This clonotype appeared a few times. This rearrangement joins TRBV5-1 to TRBJ2-2; D may be TRBD1 (5 bases). The CDR3 covers 16 residues. Trimming removed 2 bases at V and 0 bases at J, with 11 bases between. Germline-derived CDR1 and CDR2 are SGHRS and YFSETQ. In DNA form, the CDR3 reads TGCGCCAGCAGCTTACAGGCCTCCGCGAACACCGGGGAGCTGTTTTTT. Amino acids: CASSLQASANTGELFF. Filled out from reference TRBV5-1 and TRBJ2-2, the complete variable domain reads KAGVTQTPRYLIKTRGQQVTLSCSPISGHRSVSWYQQTPGQGLQFLFEYFSETQRNKGNFPGRFSGRQFSNSRSEMNVSTLELGDSALYLCASSLQASANTGELFFGEGSRLTVL.

This clonotype was seen only a few times. The chain links TRBV20-1 to TRBJ1-2; 7 bases fit TRBD1. J was trimmed by 7 bases and V by 5 bases; bases with no gene match: 13. The germline V gene encodes CDR1 DFQATT and CDR2 SNEGSKA (reference sequence). The CDR3 covers 14 residues. The CDR3 DNA sequence: TGCAGTGCTGGTACAGGGGCCAATCCGGCTGGCTACACCTTC. Translated, it gives CSAGTGANPAGYTF.

V and J are TRBV2 and TRBJ1-2, with TRBD1 identical over 10 bases. CDR1 is SNHLY and CDR2 is FYNNEI in the germline V gene. CDR3 length equals 15 residues. The V and J ends lost 7 bases and 4 bases, in that order; junction bases with no gene match: 9. CDR3 amino acids: CASTGTGVTTYGYTF. CDR3 coding DNA: TGTGCCAGCACCGGGACAGGGGTTACCACCTATGGCTACACCTTC.

This clonotype was detected many times. The chain has TRBV9 and TRBJ1-1; 12 nucleotides match TRBD1. Germline CDR1 reads SGDLS; CDR2 reads YYNGEE. This CDR3 has 13 residues. V lost 3 bases to trimming and J lost 11 bases; unmatched junction nucleotides: 5. For the CDR3, the DNA is TGTGCCAGCAGCGCCGGGACAGGGGGCTTCGCTTTCTTT. Amino acids: CASSAGTGGFAFF.

This clonotype was counted many times. This chain joins TRBV2 and TRBJ2-6; D is unresolved. V shed 4 bases and J shed 0 bases, with 7 bases lying between them. CDR3 length: 15 amino acids. Germline values: CDR1 SNHLY, CDR2 FYNNEI. The CDR3 region has the DNA TGTGCCAGCAGTGTTGGGATCTCTGGGGCCAACGTCCTGACTTTC. It specifies CASSVGISGANVLTF. Drawing the rest from reference TRBV2 and TRBJ2-6, the complete variable domain is EPEVTQTPSHQVTQMGQEVILRCVPISNHLYFYWYRQILGQKVEFLVSFYNNEISEKSEIFDDQFSVERPDGSNFTLKIRSTKLEDSAMYFCASSVGISGANVLTFGAGSRLTVL.

This clonotype was found many times. The chain combines TRBV6-6 with TRBJ1-2; D possibly corresponds to TRBD1 (5 bases). The length of the CDR3 is 16 residues. V was trimmed by 6 bases and J by 4 bases, leaving 21 bases between them. Germline V gene lookup returns CDR1 MNHNY and CDR2 SVGAGI (reference sequence). The CDR3 sequence: CASRRTTSGTSYGYTF. The CDR3, as DNA: TGTGCCAGCAGACGAACAACCAGCGGGACGAGCTATGGCTACACCTTC.

This clonotype was recorded many times. The chain employs TRBV6-1 and TRBJ1-1, with TRBD1 as a possible D gene (5 bases). CDR3 length: 14 amino acids. Germline CDR1 MNHNS, CDR2 SASEGT. V lost 6 bases and J lost 2, with 13 bases in between. The CDR3 reads CASRGDSTNTEAFF. Here the CDR3 DNA reads TGTGCCAGCAGGGGGGACTCAACAAACACTGAAGCTTTCTTT.

This clonotype appeared many times. The rearrangement links TRBV3-1 to TRBJ1-1; no clear D. This CDR3 spans 14 amino acids. Deletions cut 3 bases from V and 2 bases from J, with 10 bases between. The germline CDR1 and CDR2 sequences are LGHDT and YNNKEL (reference sequence). The CDR3 loop is CASSQAIINTEAFF. The CDR3 coding sequence is TGTGCCAGCAGCCAGGCGATTATAAACACTGAAGCTTTCTTT.

The sample holds a few counts of this clonotype. The rearrangement links TRBV15 to TRBJ2-2, with D tentatively TRBD2 (6 bases). Per the germline V gene, CDR1 is LNHNV and CDR2 is YYDKDF (reference sequence). Trimming removed 1 base at V and 5 bases at J, with 20 bases between. This CDR3 is 18 amino acids long. The CDR3 reads CATSRGPSRGLITGELFF. In nucleotides, the CDR3 is TGTGCCACCAGCAGAGGCCCGAGTAGGGGACTTATAACCGGGGAGCTGTTTTTT.

The table lists this clonotype with many counts. The chain joins TRBV2 to TRBJ2-7; D not resolved. The CDR3 spans 13 residues. Deletions cut 7 bases from V and 7 bases from J, with 17 bases between. Per germline, CDR1 SNHLY and CDR2 FYNNEI. CDR3 loop: CASTPNPSSEQYF. The CDR3 DNA is TGTGCCAGCACTCCGAACCCATCGTCGGAGCAGTACTTC.

The chain combines TRBV19 with TRBJ1-1; tentatively, D is TRBD1 (5 bases). The CDR3 loop spans 14 amino acids. Trimming left V 6 bases short and J 0 bases short, with 11 bases between. CDR1 is LNHDA, CDR2 SQIVND, per germline (reference sequence). This CDR3 is CASSRDGLNTEAFF. CDR3 nucleotides: TGTGCCAGTAGCCGGGACGGACTGAACACTGAAGCTTTCTTT.

This clonotype was found a few times. The chain employs TRBV29-1 and TRBJ2-3; 9 positions agree with TRBD2. V gave up 7 bases and J gave up 4 bases; unmatched junction bases: 12. The CDR3 is 15 amino acids. Germline-derived CDR1 and CDR2 are SQVTM and ANQGSEA. In DNA form, the CDR3 reads TGCAGCGCCGACTTAGCGGGGGTGGGCGCAGATACGCAGTATTTT. Its translation is CSADLAGVGADTQYF.

V is TRBV3-1 and J is TRBJ1-6, with D unclear. There are 13 residues in the CDR3. V shed 1 base and J shed 2 bases, with 0 bases lying between them. Germline CDR1 and CDR2: LGHDT and YNNKEL (reference sequence). CDR3 region: CASSQAYNSPLHF. CDR3 sequence (DNA): TGTGCCAGCAGCCAAGCCTATAATTCACCCCTCCACTTT.